This T cell receptor (beta chain) appears in the sequencing data of a study of Ad26.COV2.S vaccination and SARS-CoV-2 variants. Overall study context: By the intramuscular route, Ad26.COV2.S was given once, or twice 56 days apart.

The treatment is: roughly 19 received Ad26.COV2.S at low or high dose, single or two shots; about 5 received placebo; per-sample allocation not given. At day 63 after the first vaccine or placebo injection, samples were drawn. The sample holds a few counts of this clone. Its antigen is undetermined. TCRdb's copy holds only in-frame clones and misses some; the assay was immunoSEQ multiplex PCR. The profile shows about 480,000 clones, roughly 89% of them singletons. Overall study results and limits: For non-spike TCRs, breadth in vaccine recipients resembled that in placebo recipients.

The sequence was obtained from a person between 18 and 59 years old who received the Ad26.COV2.S COVID-19 vaccine or a placebo. The material was peripheral blood, obtained in a trial of Ad26.COV2.S vaccine versus placebo.

CDR3 sequence: CASSLGSSGRVGDTQYF. In DNA form, the CDR3 reads TGCGCCAGCAGCTTGGGGTCCAGCGGCCGCGTTGGGGATACGCAGTATTTT. This chain connects TRBV5-1 to TRBJ2-3; weak D call: TRBD2 (5 bases). V dropped 0 bases and J dropped 6 bases, with 20 bases sitting between them. The germline CDR1 and CDR2 sequences are SGHRS and YFSETQ. There are 17 residues in the CDR3.